This passage covers 8 T cell receptor beta chains from one sample sequenced in a study of cytomegalovirus exposure and HLA in healthy donors. The PCR ran on 60 Vbeta and 13 Jbeta primers. Only in-frame clones appear in the TCRdb table, and some are missing; sequencing was by immunoSEQ multiplex PCR. The repertoire holds some 190,000 clones, with about 82% as singletons. Material: PBMCs. The receptors were sampled from a male donor in good health and CMV-seronegative.

The chain carries TRBV7-8 and TRBJ2-2; 9 positions agree with TRBD1. The V gene end was trimmed by 5 bases and the J gene end by 2 bases; junction bases not matched to a gene: 3. The CDR3 contains 15 residues. Germline V gene data show CDR1 as SGHVS and CDR2 as FQNEAQ. The CDR3 region has the DNA TGTGCCAGCAGCCGGGACAGGGCAAACACCGGGGAGCTGTTTTTT. Amino acids: CASSRDRANTGELFF.

This chain links TRBV5-6 with TRBJ2-1, with D maybe TRBD1 (6 bases). Germline CDR1 and CDR2: SGHDT and YYEEEE. The CDR3 is 19 residues long. The V and J ends lost 2 bases and 0 bases respectively, with 21 bases between them. CDR3 DNA sequence: TGTGCCAGCAGCTTCACGACAGGACCGGCCCTGAGCTCCTACAATGAGCAGTTCTTC. It encodes CASSFTTGPALSSYNEQFF. Looking up the rest from reference TRBV5-6 and TRBJ2-1 gives the full variable domain: DAGVTQSPTHLIKTRGQQVTLRCSPKSGHDTVSWYQQALGQGPQFIFQYYEEEERQRGNFPDRFSGHQFPNYSSELNVNALLLGDSALYLCASSFTTGPALSSYNEQFFGPGTRLTVL.

The chain employs TRBV5-4 and TRBJ2-1; TRBD1 agrees at 10 bases. CDR1 SGHNT and CDR2 YYREEE come from the germline V gene (reference sequence). Trimming removed 0 bases from V and 6 bases from J; junction bases left unmatched: 6. This CDR3 is built from 16 residues. CDR3 sequence reads: CASSLGQGAFGNEQFF. DNA for the CDR3: TGTGCCAGCAGCTTGGGACAGGGGGCCTTTGGCAATGAGCAGTTCTTC.

Concerning this clone itself: Other DNA sequences in this specimen translate into the identical CDR3. The CDR3 sequence is CASSVGGSGANVLTF. CDR3 coding DNA: TGTGCCAGCAGCGTAGGAGGTTCTGGGGCCAACGTCCTGACTTTC. The V gene is TRBV9, the J gene TRBJ2-6; D unresolved. This CDR3 has 15 amino acids. V was clipped by 0 bases and J by 1 base, with 5 bases between them. Germline V gene sequence: CDR1 SGDLS, CDR2 YYNGEE.

The V and J genes are TRBV19 and TRBJ1-2, with 8 bases matching TRBD1. The V gene end was trimmed by 3 bases and the J gene end by 4 bases; junction bases not matched to a gene: 10. The germline CDR1 and CDR2 sequences are LNHDA and SQIVND (reference sequence). This CDR3 is 16 amino acids long. The CDR3: CASSISDRARVYGYTF. The DNA for the CDR3 is TGTGCCAGTAGTATTTCGGACAGGGCAAGGGTCTATGGCTACACCTTC.

The chain links TRBV9 to TRBJ2-7, with D possibly being TRBD2 (6 bases). Germline V gene data show CDR1 as SGDLS and CDR2 as YYNGEE. CDR3 length equals 16 residues. Trimming removed 1 base from V and 0 bases from J, with 14 bases in between. The CDR3 protein is CASSVPPGDSSYEQYF. In DNA form, the CDR3 reads TGTGCCAGCAGCGTACCCCCGGGGGATAGCTCCTACGAGCAGTACTTC.

The chain employs TRBV28 and TRBJ2-7; D possibly corresponds to TRBD2 (6 bases). This CDR3 region has 14 residues. CDR1 is MDHEN and CDR2 is SYDVKM in the germline V gene. Trimming removed 4 bases at V and 3 bases at J, with 13 bases between. In nucleotides, the CDR3 is TGTGCCAGCAGTTCCTCTAGCGTATACTACGAGCAGTACTTC. Its protein is CASSSSSVYYEQYF. Combining the CDR3 with reference TRBV28 and TRBJ2-7 gives the whole variable domain DVKVTQSSRYLVKRTGEKVFLECVQDMDHENMFWYRQDPGLGLRLIYFSYDVKMKEKGDIPEGYSVSREKKERFSLILESASTNQTSMYLCASSSSSVYYEQYFGPGTRLTVT.

The genes are TRBV4-2 and TRBJ2-2; a weak D match, TRBD2 (5 bases). V dropped 8 bases and J dropped 5 bases, with 12 bases sitting between them. This CDR3 contains 13 residues. Germline V gene data show CDR1 as LGHNA and CDR2 as YNFKEQ. In nucleotides, the CDR3 is TGTGCCAGCTCCGAGGGCCTGACCGGGGAGCTGTTTTTT. It yields the protein CASSEGLTGELFF.